This TCR beta chain stems from a study of blood T cells in healthy people across ages. Findings and limits, study-wide: Relative to aged donors, long-lived donors carried more naive CD4+ cells and displayed higher diversity.

The second PCR ran about 6 to 12 cycles with a sample-barcoded 5' primer and J-beta primers. TCRdb re-called the 5' RACE reads with MiXCR, one entry per CDR3 protein. The sample contains about 640,000 distinct CDR3 sequences, approximately 50% of which appear only once. This CDR3 contains 19 residues. About this clonotype itself: Its antigen is currently unknown.

This receptor was identified in a man aged 55 to 70 in good health. Input material: blood. The J gene is TRBJ1-6, the V gene TRBV21-1; the D segment call TRBD1 is taken from the table without a DNA check. TRBV21-1 counts as a pseudogene. The CDR3 DNA is TGTGCCAGCAGCTCAGACAGGGGCGAAAGAAGGTCCTATAATTCACCCCTCCACTTT. It translates to CASSSDRGERRSYNSPLHF.